This passage covers 12 T cell receptor beta chains from one sample sequenced in a study of CD8+CD57+ T cells in acquired aplastic anemia. Using genomic DNA as the template, TCR beta VDJ and CDR3 profiling was carried out. TCRdb reprocessed the reads via MiXCR and lists one record per CDR3 protein. The sample has a few hundred thousand distinct CDR3 sequences; approximately 57% are singletons. The sample taken for sequencing was sorted CD4+, CD8+, or CD8+CD57+ T cells (not recorded which) from PBMCs. These receptors originate from a human donor in good health.

In this sample, this clonotype turned up many times. The rearrangement uses TRBV7-3 and TRBJ2-3; weak D call: TRBD2 (5 bases). CDR1 SGHTA and CDR2 FQGTGA come from the germline V gene. The CDR3 is 13 residues long. V was clipped by 1 base and J by 3 bases, with 5 bases between them. The DNA for the CDR3 is TGTGCCAGCAGCTTAAGCGGGACAGATACGCAGTATTTT. As protein: CASSLSGTDTQYF.

This clonotype was counted many times. The V and J genes are TRBV7-8 and TRBJ1-6; 7 bases map to TRBD1. There are 17 residues in the CDR3. With 1 base clipped from V and 4 bases from J, the junction kept 7 bases outside the gene matches. CDR1 is SGHVS, CDR2 FQNEAQ, per germline. Here the CDR3 reads CASSLGFGTAYNSPLHF. For the CDR3, the DNA is TGTGCCAGCAGCTTAGGGTTCGGGACAGCGTATAATTCACCCCTCCACTTT.

In this sample, this clonotype turned up many times. This chain connects TRBV9 to TRBJ2-7; 10 positions agree with TRBD2. J lost 3 bases, V lost 4 bases, and 4 bases had no gene match. The CDR3 covers 14 residues. Germline V gene lookup returns CDR1 SGDLS and CDR2 YYNGEE. In DNA, the CDR3 is TGTGCCAGCAGCCCTAGCGGGAGATTCTACGAGCAGTACTTC. Translation: CASSPSGRFYEQYF.

This chain uses TRBV2 with TRBJ1-5, with D perhaps TRBD1 (6 bases). The CDR3 is 13 residues long. Germline V gene sequence: CDR1 SNHLY, CDR2 FYNNEI. V lost 7 bases to trimming and J lost 6 bases, with 13 bases between them. CDR3 region: CASKAGEGQPQHF. In nucleotides, the CDR3 is TGTGCCAGCAAGGCAGGGGAAGGTCAGCCCCAGCATTTT.

The V and J genes are TRBV7-9 and TRBJ2-7; unclear D gene. Trimming shortened V by 1 base and J by 5 bases, and 12 bases separated the two germline ends. This CDR3 region has 14 residues. The germline V gene encodes CDR1 SEHNR and CDR2 FQNEAQ (reference sequence). As DNA, the CDR3 is TGTGCCAGCAGCTTAGACTGGGGTGCGGACGAGCAGTACTTC. This translates into CASSLDWGADEQYF.

V and J are TRBV5-1 and TRBJ2-7; D may be TRBD2 (5 bases). Trimming pared 4 bases from V and 3 bases from J, leaving 17 bases between. Germline loops: CDR1 SGHRS, CDR2 YFSETQ. The CDR3 length is 15 residues. CDR3 in DNA: TGCGCCAGCAGCACGATCTCAGACGGACTCTACGAGCAGTACTTC. Amino acid sequence: CASSTISDGLYEQYF.

This clonotype was seen a single time. The gene calls are TRBV25-1 and TRBJ2-7; D perhaps matches TRBD1 (5 bases). The CDR3 has 14 residues. V lost 2 bases, J lost 2 bases, and 10 bases lay in between. Germline loops: CDR1 MGHDK, CDR2 SYGVNS. The CDR3 DNA is TGTGCCAGCAGTGAAACAGGCCTCCCCTACGAGCAGTACTTC. This sequence encodes CASSETGLPYEQYF.

The V and J genes are TRBV29-1 and TRBJ2-3; D possibly corresponds to TRBD2 (7 bases). The CDR3 has 13 amino acids. From germline, CDR1 is SQVTM and CDR2 ANQGSEA. Trimming stripped 4 bases from V and 5 bases from J, with 13 bases between. The DNA of the CDR3 is TGCAGCGTTGTGGTAGGGGGGGGAGATACGCAGTATTTT. Its protein is CSVVVGGGDTQYF.

This clonotype was found many times. The gene calls are TRBV25-1 and TRBJ2-3; 7 bases align to TRBD2. The CDR3 length is 18 residues. J was trimmed by 0 bases and V by 2 bases; bases with no gene match: 11. The germline V gene has CDR1 MGHDK and CDR2 SYGVNS. The CDR3: CASSEPPSGTFSTDTQYF. The CDR3 DNA sequence: TGTGCCAGCAGTGAACCCCCTAGCGGAACATTCAGCACAGATACGCAGTATTTT.

Ten or more counts support this clonotype. The chain joins TRBV4-1 to TRBJ1-4; D unclear. The length of the CDR3 is 15 residues. CDR1 is MGHRA and CDR2 is YSYEKL in the germline V gene. V lost 1 base to trimming and J lost 4 bases, with 10 bases between them. CDR3 coding DNA: TGCGCCAGCAGCCAAGGCGTGCGGAATAATGAAAAACTGTTTTTT. Translated: CASSQGVRNNEKLFF.

At least ten counts were recorded for this clonotype. V usage is TRBV7-6 and J usage is TRBJ1-6, with 9 bases that match TRBD1. Germline lookup yields CDR1 SGHVS and CDR2 FNYEAQ. The V segment lost 4 bases and the J segment 10 bases; nucleotides outside the gene matches: 5. CDR3 size: 14 residues. The CDR3 spells CASSSGQGGSPLHF. CDR3 DNA sequence: TGTGCCAGCAGCTCGGGACAGGGAGGATCACCCCTCCACTTT.

This clonotype was seen only once. This chain uses TRBV29-1 with TRBJ2-5; D tentatively reads TRBD1 or TRBD2 (6 bases each). The CDR3 is 11 residues long. CDR1 and CDR2 from the germline V gene are SQVTM and ANQGSEA. V was clipped by 7 bases and J by 3 bases, with 9 bases between them. The CDR3 spells CSGGAKETQYF. DNA for the CDR3: TGCAGCGGGGGGGCTAAAGAGACCCAGTACTTC. The variable domain in full, completed from reference TRBV29-1 and TRBJ2-5, reads SAVISQKPSRDICQRGTSLTIQCQVDSQVTMMFWYRQQPGQSLTLIATANQGSEATYESGFVIDKFPISRPNLTFSTLTVSNMSPEDSSIYLCSGGAKETQYFGPGTRLLVL.